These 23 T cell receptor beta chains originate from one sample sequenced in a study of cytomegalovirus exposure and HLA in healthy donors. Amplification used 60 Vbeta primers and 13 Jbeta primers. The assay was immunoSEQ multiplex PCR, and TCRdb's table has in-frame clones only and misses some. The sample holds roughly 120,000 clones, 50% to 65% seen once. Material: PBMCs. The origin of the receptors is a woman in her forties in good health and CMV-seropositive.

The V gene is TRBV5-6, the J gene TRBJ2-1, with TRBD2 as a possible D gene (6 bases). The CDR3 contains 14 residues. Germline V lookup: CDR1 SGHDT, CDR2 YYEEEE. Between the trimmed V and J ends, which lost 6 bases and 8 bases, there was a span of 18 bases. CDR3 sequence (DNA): TGTGCCAGCAAATGGGCTAGCGCTTTCGATGAGCAGTTCTTC. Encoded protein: CASKWASAFDEQFF.

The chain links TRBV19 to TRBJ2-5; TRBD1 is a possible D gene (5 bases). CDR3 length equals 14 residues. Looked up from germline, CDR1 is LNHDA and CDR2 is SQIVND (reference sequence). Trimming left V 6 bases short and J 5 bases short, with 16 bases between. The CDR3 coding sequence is TGTGCCAGTAGCCCAAGACAGATCGGCGAGACCCAGTACTTC. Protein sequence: CASSPRQIGETQYF.

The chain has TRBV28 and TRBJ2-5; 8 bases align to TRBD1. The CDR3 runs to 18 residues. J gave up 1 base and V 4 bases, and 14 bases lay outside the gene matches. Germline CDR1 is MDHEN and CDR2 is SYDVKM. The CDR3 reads CASSSRWGDRIPQETQYF. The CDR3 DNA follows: TGTGCCAGCAGTTCTCGTTGGGGGGACAGGATCCCCCAAGAGACCCAGTACTTC.

CDR3 amino acids: CASSQDVALNYNEQFF. The CDR3 DNA reads TGTGCCAGCAGCCAAGATGTGGCTCTCAACTACAATGAGCAGTTCTTC. The chain couples TRBV4-2 to TRBJ2-1; D not resolved. This CDR3 is built from 16 residues. Germline V gene sequence: CDR1 LGHNA, CDR2 YNFKEQ. V lost 0 bases, J lost 3 bases, and 12 bases lay in between.

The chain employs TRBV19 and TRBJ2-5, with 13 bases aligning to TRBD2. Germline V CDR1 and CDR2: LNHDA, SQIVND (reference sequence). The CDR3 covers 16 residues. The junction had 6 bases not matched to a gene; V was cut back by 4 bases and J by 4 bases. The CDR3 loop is CASSTGLAGFAETQYF. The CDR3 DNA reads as TGTGCCAGTAGTACGGGACTAGCGGGATTTGCAGAGACCCAGTACTTC. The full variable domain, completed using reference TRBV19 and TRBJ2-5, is DGGITQSPKYLFRKEGQNVTLSCEQNLNHDAMYWYRQDPGQGLRLIYYSQIVNDFQKGDIAEGYSVSREKKESFPLTVTSAQKNPTAFYLCASSTGLAGFAETQYFGPGTRLLVL.

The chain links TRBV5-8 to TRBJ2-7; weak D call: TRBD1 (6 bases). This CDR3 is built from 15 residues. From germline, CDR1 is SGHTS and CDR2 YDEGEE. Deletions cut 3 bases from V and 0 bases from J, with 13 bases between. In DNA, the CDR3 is TGTGCCAGCAGCTATTTCAGGGGATTCTCCTACGAGCAGTACTTC. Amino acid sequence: CASSYFRGFSYEQYF.

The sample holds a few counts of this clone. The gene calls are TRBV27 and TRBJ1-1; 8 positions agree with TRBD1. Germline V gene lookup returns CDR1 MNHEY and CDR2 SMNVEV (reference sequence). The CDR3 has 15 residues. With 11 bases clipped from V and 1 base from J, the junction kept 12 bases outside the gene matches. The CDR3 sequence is CAGSAGGSGNTEAFF. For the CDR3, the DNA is TGTGCCGGGTCCGCAGGGGGCTCCGGGAACACTGAAGCTTTCTTT.

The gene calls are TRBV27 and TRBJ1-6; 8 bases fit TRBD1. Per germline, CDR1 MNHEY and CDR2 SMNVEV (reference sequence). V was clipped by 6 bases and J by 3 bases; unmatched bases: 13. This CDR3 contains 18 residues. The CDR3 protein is CASRPGGTVQDYNSPLHF. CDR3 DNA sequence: TGTGCCAGCAGGCCAGGGGGCACAGTCCAGGACTATAATTCACCCCTCCACTTT.

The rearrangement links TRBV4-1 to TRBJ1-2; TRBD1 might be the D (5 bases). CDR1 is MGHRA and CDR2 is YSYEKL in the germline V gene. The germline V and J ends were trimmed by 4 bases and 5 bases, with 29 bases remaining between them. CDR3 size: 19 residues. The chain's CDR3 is CASSPGKGGLPRGTYGYTF. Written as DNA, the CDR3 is TGCGCCAGCAGCCCAGGAAAGGGAGGGCTTCCCCGAGGGACGTATGGCTACACCTTC.

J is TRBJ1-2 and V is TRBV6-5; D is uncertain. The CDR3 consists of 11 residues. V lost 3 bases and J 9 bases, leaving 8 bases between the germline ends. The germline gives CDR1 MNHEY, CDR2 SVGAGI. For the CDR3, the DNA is TGTGCCAGCAGTTATCGGGATAGCTACACCTTC. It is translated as CASSYRDSYTF.

CDR3 nucleotides: TGTGCCAGCGAGAGAACGGGAGGCGACACCGGGGAGCTGTTTTTT. This encodes CASERTGGDTGELFF. The J gene is TRBJ2-2, the V gene TRBV7-3; 7 positions match TRBD2. CDR3 length: 15 amino acids. Per the germline V gene, CDR1 is SGHTA and CDR2 is FQGTGA. J gave up 3 bases and V 8 bases, and 9 bases lay outside the gene matches.

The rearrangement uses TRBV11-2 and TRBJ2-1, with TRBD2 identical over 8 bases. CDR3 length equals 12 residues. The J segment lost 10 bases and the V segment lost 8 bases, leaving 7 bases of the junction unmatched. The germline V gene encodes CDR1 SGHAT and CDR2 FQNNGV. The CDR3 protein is CASRLVAGEQFF. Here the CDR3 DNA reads TGTGCCAGCCGTCTAGTAGCGGGAGAGCAGTTCTTC.

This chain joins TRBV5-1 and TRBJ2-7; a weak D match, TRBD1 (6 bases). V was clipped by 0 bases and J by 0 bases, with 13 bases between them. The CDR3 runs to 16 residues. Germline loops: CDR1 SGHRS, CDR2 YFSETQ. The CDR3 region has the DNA TGCGCCAGCAGCTTGGCCGCAGGGGCAAGCTCCTACGAGCAGTACTTC. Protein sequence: CASSLAAGASSYEQYF. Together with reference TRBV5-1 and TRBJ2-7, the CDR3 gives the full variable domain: KAGVTQTPRYLIKTRGQQVTLSCSPISGHRSVSWYQQTPGQGLQFLFEYFSETQRNKGNFPGRFSGRQFSNSRSEMNVSTLELGDSALYLCASSLAAGASSYEQYFGPGTRLTVT.

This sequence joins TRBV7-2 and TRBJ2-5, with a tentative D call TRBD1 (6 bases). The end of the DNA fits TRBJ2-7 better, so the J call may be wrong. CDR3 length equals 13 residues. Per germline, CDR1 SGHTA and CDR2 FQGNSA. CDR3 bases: TGTGCCAGCAGCTTGGCAGGGGCGAACGAGCAGTACTTC. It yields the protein CASSLAGANEQYF.

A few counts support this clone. The CDR3 sequence is CASSSWQGTGELFF. CDR3 sequence (DNA): TGTGCCAGTAGTAGTTGGCAGGGAACCGGGGAGCTGTTTTTT. The genes are TRBV19 and TRBJ2-2; D possibly corresponds to TRBD1 (5 bases). The CDR3 is made up of 14 amino acids. Germline V CDR1 and CDR2: LNHDA, SQIVND (reference sequence). The ends were cut back, 4 bases at V and 5 bases at J, with 11 bases in the middle.

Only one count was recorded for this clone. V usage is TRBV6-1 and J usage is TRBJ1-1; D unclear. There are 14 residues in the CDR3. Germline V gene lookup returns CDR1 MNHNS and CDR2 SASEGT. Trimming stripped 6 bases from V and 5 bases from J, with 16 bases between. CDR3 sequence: CASSPAPTGTEAFF. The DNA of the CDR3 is TGTGCCAGCAGCCCCGCCCCGACTGGGACTGAAGCTTTCTTT.

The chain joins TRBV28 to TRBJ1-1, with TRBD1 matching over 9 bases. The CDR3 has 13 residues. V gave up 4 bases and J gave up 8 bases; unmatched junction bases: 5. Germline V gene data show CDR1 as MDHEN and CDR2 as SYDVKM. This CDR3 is CASSSRTGEEAFF. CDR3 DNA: TGTGCCAGCAGTTCCCGGACAGGGGAAGAAGCTTTCTTT.

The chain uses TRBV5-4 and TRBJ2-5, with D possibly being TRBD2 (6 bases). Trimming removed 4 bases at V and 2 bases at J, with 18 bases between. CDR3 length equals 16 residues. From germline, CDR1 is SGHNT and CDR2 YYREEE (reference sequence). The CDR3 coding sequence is TGTGCCAGCAGCCAGGGAGGTAGCGTACTACAAGAGACCCAGTACTTC. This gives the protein CASSQGGSVLQETQYF. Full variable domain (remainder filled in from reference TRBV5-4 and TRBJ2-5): ETGVTQSPTHLIKTRGQQVTLRCSSQSGHNTVSWYQQALGQGPQFIFQYYREEENGRGNFPPRFSGLQFPNYSSELNVNALELDDSALYLCASSQGGSVLQETQYFGPGTRLLVL.

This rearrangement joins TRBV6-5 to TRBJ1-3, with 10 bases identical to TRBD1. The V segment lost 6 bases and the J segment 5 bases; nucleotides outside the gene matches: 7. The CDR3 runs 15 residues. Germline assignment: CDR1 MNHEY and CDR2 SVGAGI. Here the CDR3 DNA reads TGTGCCAGCAGCATGGACAGGGGGGCCAGAAACACCATATATTTT. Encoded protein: CASSMDRGARNTIYF.

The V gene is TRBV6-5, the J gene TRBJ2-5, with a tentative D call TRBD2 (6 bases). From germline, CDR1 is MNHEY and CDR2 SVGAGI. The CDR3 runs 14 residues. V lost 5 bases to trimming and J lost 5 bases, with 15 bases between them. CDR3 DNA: TGTGCCAGCAGTGGGACTGCTTTGGGGGAGACCCAGTACTTC. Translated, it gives CASSGTALGETQYF.

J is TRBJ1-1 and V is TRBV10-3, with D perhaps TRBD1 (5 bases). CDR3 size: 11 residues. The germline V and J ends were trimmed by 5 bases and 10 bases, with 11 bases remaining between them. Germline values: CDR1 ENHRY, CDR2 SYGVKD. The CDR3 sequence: CAISHRFGAFF. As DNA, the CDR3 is TGTGCCATCAGTCACAGGTTTGGAGCTTTCTTT.

The CDR3 DNA reads TGTGCCAGCAGCCCCGCAGGGGGCGTTAAATATGGCTACACCTTC. Residues: CASSPAGGVKYGYTF. This sequence joins TRBV7-3 and TRBJ1-2; TRBD1 matches at 8 bases. J gave up 5 bases and V 5 bases, and 10 bases lay outside the gene matches. The CDR3 is 15 residues long. Germline V gives CDR1 SGHTA, CDR2 FQGTGA.

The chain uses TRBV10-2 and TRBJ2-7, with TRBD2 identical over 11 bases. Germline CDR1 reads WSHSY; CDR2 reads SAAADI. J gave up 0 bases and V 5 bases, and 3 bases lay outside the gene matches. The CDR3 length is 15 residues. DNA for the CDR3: TGCGCCAGCAGTCAAACTAGCGGGAGCTCCTACGAGCAGTACTTC. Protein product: CASSQTSGSSYEQYF.